The subject of this entry is one T cell receptor (beta chain). Researchers took RNA transcripts and amplified the TCR beta CDR3 regions from them. During a first-round RT-PCR of the TCR CDR3, the HTBI primer set was used. One entry per CDR3 protein results from TCRdb running MiXCR on the multiplex PCR reads. This table has about 620,000 distinct CDR3 sequences, around 16% appearing once. The sample comes from a study of T cells in Graves' hyperthyroidism and ophthalmopathy. The CDR3 sequence is 16 residues long. The V gene's germline CDR1 is PRHDT and CDR2 FYEKMQ (reference sequence). Trimming at V came to 3 bases and at J to 6 bases, leaving 11 bases not matched to a gene.

The clonotype was recovered from a woman in her 30s with Graves' hyperthyroidism. The sequencing sample was made of blood. This chain uses TRBV13 with TRBJ2-1; 7 bases are shared with TRBD2. CDR3 residues: CASSFPIVAGPNEQFF. The CDR3 DNA reads as TGTGCCAGCAGCTTCCCGATTGTAGCGGGCCCCAATGAGCAGTTCTTC.